This passage covers 30 T cell receptor beta chains from one sample sequenced in a study of OX40 agonist ivuxolimab in advanced cancers. The assay was immunoSEQ multiplex PCR, and TCRdb's table has in-frame clones only and misses some. This table holds some 43,000 clones, approximately 87% found once. Specimen: CD4+ or CD8+ T cells sorted from blood, collected in a trial of the OX40 agonist ivuxolimab. The source is an adult with an advanced solid tumor such as melanoma, head and neck, liver or kidney cancer.

This chain uses TRBV6-5 with TRBJ2-2; D gene unclear. In germline, CDR1 is MNHEY, CDR2 SVGAGI. The CDR3 is 13 residues long. Trimming pared 5 bases from V and 4 bases from J, leaving 8 bases between. The CDR3 DNA sequence: TGTGCCAGCAGTGACCTGGGCACCGGGGAGCTGTTTTTT. This translates into CASSDLGTGELFF.

CDR3 loop: CASSLAPDRVYEQYF. In DNA, the CDR3 is TGCGCCAGCAGCTTGGCCCCTGACAGGGTATACGAGCAGTACTTC. The chain joins TRBV5-1 to TRBJ2-7; 7 bases are shared with TRBD1. Germline values: CDR1 SGHRS, CDR2 YFSETQ. After removal of 0 bases from V and 4 bases from J, the junction contained 7 bases not matched to a gene. The CDR3 covers 15 residues.

The chain links TRBV28 to TRBJ2-7; possibly TRBD1 or TRBD2 for D (5 bases each). V was pared by 5 bases and J by 2 bases, with 10 bases between. Germline assignment: CDR1 MDHEN and CDR2 SYDVKM. The CDR3 is 13 residues long. Here the CDR3 reads CASSAGTAYEQYF. Written as DNA, the CDR3 is TGTGCCAGCAGTGCCGGGACGGCCTACGAGCAGTACTTC.

The V gene is TRBV7-8, the J gene TRBJ1-1; 8 nucleotides match TRBD1. Germline V gives CDR1 SGHVS, CDR2 FQNEAQ. CDR3 length: 16 residues. V lost 1 base and J lost 1; bases outside the gene matches: 5. CDR3 region: CASSLGNRGGNTEAFF. The CDR3 nucleotides are TGTGCCAGCAGCTTAGGGAACAGGGGGGGGAACACTGAAGCTTTCTTT.

This sequence joins TRBV13 and TRBJ1-3; D uncertain. The CDR3 spans 12 residues. V shed 6 bases and J shed 1 base, with 4 bases lying between them. Germline lookup yields CDR1 PRHDT and CDR2 FYEKMQ (reference sequence). CDR3 bases: TGTGCCAGCAGACAGTCTGGAAACACCATATATTTT. It is translated as CASRQSGNTIYF. Full variable domain (outside the CDR3, taken from reference TRBV13 and TRBJ1-3): AAGVIQSPRHLIKEKRETATLKCYPIPRHDTVYWYQQGPGQDPQFLISFYEKMQSDKGSIPDRFSAQQFSDYHSELNMSSLELGDSALYFCASRQSGNTIYFGEGSWLTVV.

This chain uses TRBV28 with TRBJ2-7; D could derive from TRBD1 or TRBD2 (5 bases each). Germline V CDR1 and CDR2: MDHEN, SYDVKM. Trimming pared 6 bases from V and 5 bases from J, leaving 20 bases between. CDR3 length: 15 amino acids. The CDR3 DNA follows: TGTGCCAGCAGCAAATCCGGGACCCCTTTGGACGAGCAGTACTTC. This encodes CASSKSGTPLDEQYF.

The CDR3 protein is CASSEYGSSHEQYF. The CDR3 DNA sequence: TGTGCCAGCAGTGAATATGGTAGCTCTCACGAGCAGTACTTC. This chain joins TRBV25-1 and TRBJ2-7, with D hard to call. The germline V gene encodes CDR1 MGHDK and CDR2 SYGVNS. Deletions cut 0 bases from V and 5 bases from J, with 11 bases between. The CDR3 extends over 14 amino acids.

This sequence joins TRBV11-2 and TRBJ2-7; TRBD1 matches 9 bases. CDR3 length: 15 amino acids. Trimming took 2 bases from V and 5 from J; bases not matched to a gene: 7. CDR1 is SGHAT, CDR2 FQNNGV, per germline. CDR3 residues: CASSLRTGESHEQYF. The CDR3, as DNA: TGTGCCAGCAGCTTAAGGACAGGGGAGTCCCACGAGCAGTACTTC.

The V gene is TRBV6-5, the J gene TRBJ1-2, with unresolved D. Germline CDR1 MNHEY, CDR2 SVGAGI. V lost 10 bases to trimming and J lost 0 bases, with 9 bases between them. The CDR3 has 12 residues. The CDR3 is CAISSANYGYTF. DNA for the CDR3: TGTGCCATTAGCTCAGCTAACTATGGCTACACCTTC.

For the CDR3, the DNA is TGTGCCAGCAGCTTAGCGAAAGGGGAGACCCAGTACTTC. Its translation: CASSLAKGETQYF. The gene calls are TRBV7-6 and TRBJ2-5; D gene unclear. CDR1 is SGHVS and CDR2 is FNYEAQ in the germline V gene. Between the trimmed V and J ends, which lost 0 bases and 5 bases, there was a span of 7 bases. CDR3 length: 13 amino acids.

This rearrangement joins TRBV6-1 to TRBJ2-3; TRBD2 matches at 7 bases. J was trimmed by 5 bases and V by 0 bases; bases with no gene match: 8. This CDR3 has 16 residues. Germline assignment: CDR1 MNHNS and CDR2 SASEGT. CDR3 amino acids: CASSEAHGRELDTQYF. The CDR3 bases are TGTGCCAGCAGTGAAGCGCACGGGCGGGAGTTAGATACGCAGTATTTT.

This clone was counted a few times. The chain employs TRBV18 and TRBJ2-2; maybe TRBD1 (5 bases). Trimming left V 4 bases short and J 2 bases short, with 8 bases between. The germline V gene encodes CDR1 KGHSH and CDR2 LQKENI. This CDR3 is 14 amino acids long. This CDR3 is CASSHGQNTGELFF. Here the CDR3 DNA reads TGTGCCAGCTCACATGGACAAAACACCGGGGAGCTGTTTTTT.

This sequence joins TRBV7-9 and TRBJ2-1, with TRBD1 matching 12 bases. The CDR3 has 16 amino acids. Trimming at V came to 4 bases and at J to 10 bases, leaving 11 bases not matched to a gene. Germline V gene lookup returns CDR1 SEHNR and CDR2 FQNEAQ (reference sequence). CDR3 sequence reads: CASSSMSGQGAGEQFF. In DNA, the CDR3 is TGTGCCAGCAGCTCAATGTCGGGACAGGGGGCTGGGGAGCAGTTCTTC.

The chain carries TRBV28 and TRBJ2-5; TRBD2 matches at 7 bases. J gave up 1 base and V 10 bases, and 12 bases lay outside the gene matches. Per germline, CDR1 MDHEN and CDR2 SYDVKM. The CDR3 is 15 residues long. CDR3 bases: TGTGCCACCCATTCCGCGGGGGTCAGCCAAGAGACCCAGTACTTC. Translated, it gives CATHSAGVSQETQYF.

This clone was found a few times. This chain uses TRBV7-9 with TRBJ2-1; the D is unclear. Germline V lookup: CDR1 SEHNR, CDR2 FQNEAQ (reference sequence). This CDR3 is 12 amino acids long. Trimming took off 6 bases at V and 6 bases at J, with 9 bases between the two ends. The CDR3 DNA follows: TGTGCCAGCAGAGGTTCCATCAATGAGCAGTTCTTC. Amino acid sequence: CASRGSINEQFF.

The chain uses TRBV5-6 and TRBJ1-3; possible D gene TRBD1, 5 bases. CDR3 length equals 13 residues. Germline CDR1 and CDR2: SGHDT and YYEEEE. The V end was cut by 1 base, the J end by 8 bases, with 10 bases between. The CDR3 region is CASSLWGKHTIYF. The CDR3 nucleotides are TGTGCCAGCAGCTTGTGGGGGAAACACACCATATATTTT.

The gene calls are TRBV4-2 and TRBJ1-1; TRBD1 might be the D (5 bases). Germline lookup yields CDR1 LGHNA and CDR2 YNFKEQ. CDR3 size: 14 residues. Trimming removed 0 bases from V and 3 bases from J, with 8 bases in between. The CDR3 sequence: CASSQEVGDTEAFF. The CDR3 DNA follows: TGTGCCAGCAGCCAAGAGGTGGGGGACACTGAAGCTTTCTTT.

V gene TRBV6-5 combines with J gene TRBJ2-7, with a tentative D call TRBD2 (5 bases). CDR3 length: 13 amino acids. The V end lost 7 bases, the J end lost 0 bases, and 10 bases lay between the germline ends. Germline V lookup: CDR1 MNHEY, CDR2 SVGAGI. CDR3 sequence (DNA): TGTGCCAGCATGGCGGGCCTCTCCTACGAGCAGTACTTC. Encoded protein: CASMAGLSYEQYF.

The table lists this clone with a count of one. This chain joins TRBV10-3 and TRBJ1-4; no clear D. CDR1 is ENHRY, CDR2 SYGVKD, per germline. The CDR3 is 16 amino acids. V was shortened by 3 bases and J by 10 bases, with 21 bases between the two germline ends. CDR3 sequence reads: CAISDPEGEMSGKLFF. CDR3 nucleotides: TGTGCCATCAGTGATCCCGAAGGTGAGATGTCTGGAAAACTGTTTTTT.

This sequence joins TRBV19 and TRBJ2-5; D tentatively reads TRBD1 or TRBD2 (6 bases each). In germline, CDR1 is LNHDA, CDR2 SQIVND (reference sequence). The CDR3 is made up of 16 amino acids. V was clipped by 3 bases and J by 2 bases, with 16 bases between them. CDR3 DNA: TGTGCCAGTAGTATGCCGACAGGACTACTACAAGAGACCCAGTACTTC. It is translated as CASSMPTGLLQETQYF. Filled out from reference TRBV19 and TRBJ2-5, the complete variable domain reads DGGITQSPKYLFRKEGQNVTLSCEQNLNHDAMYWYRQDPGQGLRLIYYSQIVNDFQKGDIAEGYSVSREKKESFPLTVTSAQKNPTAFYLCASSMPTGLLQETQYFGPGTRLLVL.

The V call is TRBV5-1, the J call TRBJ2-7, with 7 bases matching TRBD1. This CDR3 contains 13 residues. After removal of 6 bases from V and 6 bases from J, the junction contained 9 bases not matched to a gene. Germline V CDR1 and CDR2: SGHRS, YFSETQ. CDR3 sequence reads: CASNEQGFGEQYF. The CDR3 DNA reads as TGCGCCAGCAACGAACAGGGGTTCGGCGAGCAGTACTTC.

CDR3 DNA: TGCAGCGTTGGTCAGAGCTACGAGCAGTACTTC. Its protein is CSVGQSYEQYF. The V gene is TRBV29-1, the J gene TRBJ2-7; no firm D call. This CDR3 contains 11 residues. The germline CDR1 and CDR2 sequences are SQVTM and ANQGSEA. Trimming pared 4 bases from V and 3 bases from J, leaving 7 bases between.

The J gene is TRBJ2-7, the V gene TRBV6-1, with 10 bases aligning to TRBD1. Germline trimming cut 6 bases from V and 6 bases from J; bases unmatched to any gene: 11. The CDR3 covers 15 residues. Germline loops: CDR1 MNHNS, CDR2 SASEGT. CDR3: CASSTYGTGEGEQYF. The CDR3 region has the DNA TGTGCCAGCAGCACCTACGGGACAGGGGAGGGCGAGCAGTACTTC.

Only one count was recorded for this clone. The DNA for the CDR3 is TGTGCCAGCAGTGTGATGAACACTGAAGCTTTCTTT. It encodes CASSVMNTEAFF. V usage is TRBV6-1 and J usage is TRBJ1-1; no definite D call. The germline V gene encodes CDR1 MNHNS and CDR2 SASEGT. This CDR3 spans 12 amino acids. V lost 4 bases and J lost 0, with 3 bases in between.

This clone has just a few counts. This sequence joins TRBV7-9 and TRBJ1-3; D is uncertain. The CDR3 extends over 12 amino acids. V lost 3 bases to trimming and J lost 9 bases, with 9 bases between them. Germline CDR1 is SEHNR and CDR2 is FQNEAQ (reference sequence). The CDR3 spells CASSLRGVTIYF. In nucleotides, the CDR3 is TGTGCCAGCAGCTTGCGCGGGGTCACCATATATTTT. The full variable domain, completed using reference TRBV7-9 and TRBJ1-3, is DTGVSQNPRHKITKRGQNVTFRCDPISEHNRLYWYRQTLGQGPEFLTYFQNEAQLEKSRLLSDRFSAERPKGSFSTLEIQRTEQGDSAMYLCASSLRGVTIYFGEGSWLTVV.

The chain's CDR3 is CASSPWDNRNTIYF. As DNA, the CDR3 is TGTGCCAGTAGTCCGTGGGACAATAGAAACACCATATATTTT. The chain employs TRBV19 and TRBJ1-3, with D possibly being TRBD1 (6 bases). This CDR3 region has 14 residues. The germline V gene encodes CDR1 LNHDA and CDR2 SQIVND (reference sequence). V lost 5 bases and J lost 5, with 13 bases in between.

This chain connects TRBV25-1 to TRBJ2-3; a weak D match, TRBD1 (6 bases). Trimming took off 6 bases at V and 0 bases at J, with 13 bases between the two ends. Germline loops: CDR1 MGHDK, CDR2 SYGVNS. The CDR3 covers 15 residues. CDR3 loop: CASSRTQGSTDTQYF. The CDR3 bases are TGTGCCAGCAGCCGCACACAGGGAAGCACAGATACGCAGTATTTT.

The V gene is TRBV7-9, the J gene TRBJ1-4; no firm D call. Trimming pared 6 bases from V and 7 bases from J, leaving 6 bases between. The CDR3 totals 11 residues. Germline V gives CDR1 SEHNR, CDR2 FQNEAQ (reference sequence). The CDR3 loop is CASSQSEKLFF. The CDR3, as DNA: TGTGCCAGCAGTCAAAGTGAAAAACTGTTTTTT.

The V call is TRBV29-1, the J call TRBJ2-5, with D possibly TRBD1 on 5 matching bases. V was shortened by 3 bases and J by 4 bases, with 9 bases between the two germline ends. CDR1 SQVTM and CDR2 ANQGSEA come from the germline V gene. The CDR3 sequence is 12 residues long. The CDR3 spells CSVDRARETQYF. In DNA, the CDR3 is TGCAGCGTTGACAGGGCGAGAGAGACCCAGTACTTC.

The chain is built from TRBV5-8 and TRBJ1-5; 7 positions match TRBD1. This CDR3 is 16 amino acids long. Germline CDR1 SGHTS, CDR2 YDEGEE. Trimming took 4 bases from V and 1 from J; bases not matched to a gene: 8. CDR3 loop: CASSPGQFWSNQPQHF. The CDR3 nucleotides read TGTGCCAGCAGCCCGGGACAGTTTTGGAGCAATCAGCCCCAGCATTTT.